The clone carrying this T cell receptor beta chain occurred once. The record originates from a study of blood T cell repertoires in COVID-19. Study at large: Sources were T cells, B-cell-depleted T cells, or PBMCs; the material itself was cDNA or gDNA.

Trimming took 4 bases from V and 9 from J; bases not matched to a gene: 10. Germline V gene sequence: CDR1 SGHTA, CDR2 FQGNSA. This CDR3 is built from 16 residues. Here immunoSEQ multiplex PCR was the method, and the copy in TCRdb shows in-frame clones only, minus some. The sample consists of roughly 220,000 clones, roughly 79% of them appearing once. Ages ranged from roughly 18 to 100 years, with residence in approximately 25 US areas. Resolution of symptoms, clearance, or two negative PCRs was present in recovered Cohort 3 donors. The chain joins TRBV7-2 to TRBJ2-1; 12 nucleotides align to TRBD2. This clonotype originated in a man aged 40-49 years who had recovered from COVID-19. Source material: PBMCs or T cells enriched from blood (not recorded which). The CDR3 sequence: CASSYPSGGASAEQFF. The CDR3 coding sequence is TGTGCCAGCAGCTATCCTAGCGGGGGGGCCTCCGCTGAGCAGTTCTTC.